This passage covers 5 T cell receptor beta chains from one sample sequenced in a study of regulatory T cells in long-lasting Graves disease. The time point denotes: newly diagnosed GD, antithyroid drugs for less than 3 months. PBMC-derived RNA was used for the TCR library. Construction of TCR beta libraries relied on iRepertoire HTBI primers and on Arm-PCR targeting CDR3 regions. Via MiXCR, TCRdb re-called the multiplex PCR reads, giving one row per CDR3 protein. This table has 400,000 to 500,000 distinct CDR3 sequences, over 12% appearing once. A further study also used this sample, focusing on T cells in Graves' hyperthyroidism and ophthalmopathy.

Material: peripheral blood mononuclear cells (PBMCs), obtained at new diagnosis, from a patient treated with antithyroid drugs. The receptors were gathered from a woman between 40 and 50 years old with Graves disease.

V and J are TRBV7-2 and TRBJ2-7, with 13 bases fitting TRBD2. CDR3 length: 16 residues. The J segment lost 4 bases and the V segment lost 5 bases, leaving 8 bases of the junction unmatched. Germline CDR1 and CDR2: SGHTA and FQGNSA. The CDR3 DNA reads as TGTGCCAGCAGCCTGATGGGACTAGCGGGACGATACGAGCAGTACTTC. It is translated as CASSLMGLAGRYEQYF.

In its sample, this clonotype was seen many times. J is TRBJ2-1 and V is TRBV30; 7 bases map to TRBD2. The CDR3 has 14 amino acids. CDR1 is GTSNPN, CDR2 SVGIG, per germline (reference sequence). J lost 8 bases, V lost 4 bases, and 11 bases had no gene match. In DNA, the CDR3 is TGTGCCTGGATAGCGGGCTTTAGGGCCCATGAGCAGTTCTTC. Its translation: CAWIAGFRAHEQFF.

V is TRBV29-1 and J is TRBJ1-2; no clear D gene. Germline lookup yields CDR1 SQVTM and CDR2 ANQGSEA. CDR3 length: 11 residues. Deletions cut 4 bases from V and 4 bases from J, with 7 bases between. In DNA, the CDR3 is TGCAGCGTTGTTAATATCTATGGCTACACCTTC. Translation: CSVVNIYGYTF.

This clonotype was detected many times. This rearrangement joins TRBV9 to TRBJ2-5, with 9 nucleotides matching TRBD2. The germline gives CDR1 SGDLS, CDR2 YYNGEE. Trimming removed 0 bases from V and 1 base from J; junction bases left unmatched: 4. The CDR3 runs to 16 residues. CDR3 sequence reads: CASSVAASGIQETQYF. The CDR3, as DNA: TGTGCCAGCAGCGTAGCGGCTAGCGGGATCCAAGAGACCCAGTACTTC.

This clonotype appeared a few times. The chain recombines TRBV28 with TRBJ2-1; 8 bases are a match to TRBD2. V trimming: 3 bases; J trimming: 8 bases; junction bases outside the gene matches: 9. The CDR3 is 15 amino acids. The germline CDR1 and CDR2 sequences are MDHEN and SYDVKM. CDR3 nucleotide sequence: TGTGCCAGCAGTTTGATCAGCGGGAGACCCGATGAGCAGTTCTTC. It codes for CASSLISGRPDEQFF. The full variable domain, rest sourced from reference TRBV28 and TRBJ2-1, is DVKVTQSSRYLVKRTGEKVFLECVQDMDHENMFWYRQDPGLGLRLIYFSYDVKMKEKGDIPEGYSVSREKKERFSLILESASTNQTSMYLCASSLISGRPDEQFFGPGTRLTVL.